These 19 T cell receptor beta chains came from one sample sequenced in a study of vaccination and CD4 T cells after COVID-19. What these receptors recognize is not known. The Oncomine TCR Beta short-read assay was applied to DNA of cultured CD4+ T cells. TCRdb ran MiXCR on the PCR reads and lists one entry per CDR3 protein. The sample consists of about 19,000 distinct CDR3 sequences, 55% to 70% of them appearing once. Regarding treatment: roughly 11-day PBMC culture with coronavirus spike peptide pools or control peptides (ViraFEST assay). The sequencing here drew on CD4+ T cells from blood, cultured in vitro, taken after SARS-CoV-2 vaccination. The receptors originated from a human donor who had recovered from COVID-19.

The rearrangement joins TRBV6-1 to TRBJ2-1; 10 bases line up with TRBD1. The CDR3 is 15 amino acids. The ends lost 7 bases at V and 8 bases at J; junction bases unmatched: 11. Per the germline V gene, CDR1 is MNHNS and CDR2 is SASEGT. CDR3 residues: CASTYDRGRLDEQFF. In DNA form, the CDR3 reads TGTGCCAGCACCTATGACAGGGGGCGCTTGGATGAGCAGTTCTTC.

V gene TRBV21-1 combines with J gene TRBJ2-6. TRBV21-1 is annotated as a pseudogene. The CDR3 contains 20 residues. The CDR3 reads CASSIGWLPHHFSGANVLTF. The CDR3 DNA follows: TGTGCCAGCAGCATAGGTTGGCTACCACATCATTTCTCTGGGGCCAACGTCCTGACTTTC.

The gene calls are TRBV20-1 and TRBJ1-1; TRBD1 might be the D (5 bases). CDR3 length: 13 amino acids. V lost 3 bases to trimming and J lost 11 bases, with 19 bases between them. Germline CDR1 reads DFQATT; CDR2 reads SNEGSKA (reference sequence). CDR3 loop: CSASSNQGWYAFF. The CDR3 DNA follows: TGCAGTGCTAGTTCTAACCAGGGTTGGTATGCTTTCTTT.

The CDR3: CASSVSGQGADSPLHF. CDR3 DNA sequence: TGTGCCAGCAGCGTTTCGGGACAGGGGGCCGATTCACCCCTCCACTTT. The chain combines TRBV9 with TRBJ1-6; 12 nucleotides line up with TRBD1. Trimming cost V 2 bases and J 8 bases; bases outside gene matches: 5. The germline V gene has CDR1 SGDLS and CDR2 YYNGEE. This CDR3 spans 16 amino acids.

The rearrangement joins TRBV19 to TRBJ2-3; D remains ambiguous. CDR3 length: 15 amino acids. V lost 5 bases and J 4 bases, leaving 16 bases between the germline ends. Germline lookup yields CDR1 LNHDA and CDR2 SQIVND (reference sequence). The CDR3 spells CASSPTPRAADTQYF. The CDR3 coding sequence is TGTGCCAGTAGTCCTACCCCTAGGGCGGCAGATACGCAGTATTTT.

The CDR3 DNA follows: TGCAGTGCTATAACTCAGGGGGATCAGCCCCAGCATTTT. Translating gives CSAITQGDQPQHF. The V and J genes are TRBV20-1 and TRBJ1-5; 7 bases line up with TRBD1. V dropped 4 bases and J dropped 5; count of bases not matched to a gene: 5. CDR1 DFQATT and CDR2 SNEGSKA come from the germline V gene (reference sequence). CDR3 length: 13 residues.

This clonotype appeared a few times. This CDR3 reads CASSSPAPSYNEQFF. The DNA for the CDR3 is TGTGCCAGCAGCTCTCCCGCCCCCAGCTACAATGAGCAGTTCTTC. This rearrangement joins TRBV7-2 to TRBJ2-1, with D uncertain. The V gene lost 4 bases and the J gene lost 3 bases, with 13 bases spanning the gap. Germline CDR1 SGHTA, CDR2 FQGNSA. This CDR3 comprises 15 residues.

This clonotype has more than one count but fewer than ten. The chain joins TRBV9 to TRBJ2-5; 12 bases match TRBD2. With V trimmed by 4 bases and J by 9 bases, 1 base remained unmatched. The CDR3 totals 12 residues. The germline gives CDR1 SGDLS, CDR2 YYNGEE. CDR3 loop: CASSLAGGSQYF. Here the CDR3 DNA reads TGTGCCAGCAGCCTAGCGGGAGGGTCCCAGTACTTC.

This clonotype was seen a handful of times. Here the CDR3 reads CASSKPRGAREAFF. CDR3 nucleotide sequence: TGTGCCAGCAGCAAGCCCCGGGGCGCGCGTGAAGCTTTCTTT. This chain links TRBV21-1 with TRBJ1-1; TRBD1 reflects the table's D call only, with no check against the DNA. TRBV21-1 is an annotated pseudogene. The CDR3 extends over 14 amino acids.

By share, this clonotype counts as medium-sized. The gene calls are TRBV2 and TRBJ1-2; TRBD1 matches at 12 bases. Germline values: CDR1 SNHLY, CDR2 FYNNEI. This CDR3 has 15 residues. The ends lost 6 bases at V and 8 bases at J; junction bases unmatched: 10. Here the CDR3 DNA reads TGTGCCAGCAGCGCACGGGACAGGGGGCGAAGCGGCTACACCTTC. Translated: CASSARDRGRSGYTF. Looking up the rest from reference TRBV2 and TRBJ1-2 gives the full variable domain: EPEVTQTPSHQVTQMGQEVILRCVPISNHLYFYWYRQILGQKVEFLVSFYNNEISEKSEIFDDQFSVERPDGSNFTLKIRSTKLEDSAMYFCASSARDRGRSGYTFGSGTRLTVV.

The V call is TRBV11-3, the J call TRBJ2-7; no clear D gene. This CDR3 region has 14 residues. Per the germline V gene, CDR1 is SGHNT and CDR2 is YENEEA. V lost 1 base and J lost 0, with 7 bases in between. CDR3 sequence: CASSLAAGSYEQYF. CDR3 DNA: TGTGCCAGCAGCTTAGCGGCCGGCTCCTACGAGCAGTACTTC.

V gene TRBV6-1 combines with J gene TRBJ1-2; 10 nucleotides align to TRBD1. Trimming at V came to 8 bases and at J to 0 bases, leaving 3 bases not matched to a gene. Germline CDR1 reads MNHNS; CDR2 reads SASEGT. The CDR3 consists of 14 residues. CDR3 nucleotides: TGTGCCAGCGGTGGGACAGGGGCTAACTATGGCTACACCTTC. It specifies CASGGTGANYGYTF.

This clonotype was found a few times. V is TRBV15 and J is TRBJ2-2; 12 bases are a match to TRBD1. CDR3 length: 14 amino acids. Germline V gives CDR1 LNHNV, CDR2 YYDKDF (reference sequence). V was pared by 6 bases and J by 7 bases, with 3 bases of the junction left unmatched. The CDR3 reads CATRGTGGGGELFF. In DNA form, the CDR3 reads TGTGCCACCAGGGGGACAGGGGGCGGCGGGGAGCTGTTTTTT. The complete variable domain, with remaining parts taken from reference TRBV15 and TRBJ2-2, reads DAMVIQNPRYQVTQFGKPVTLSCSQTLNHNVMYWYQQKSSQAPKLLFHYYDKDFNNEADTPDNFQSRRPNTSFCFLDIRSPGLGDTAMYLCATRGTGGGGELFFGEGSRLTVL.

The CDR3 DNA reads as TGTGCCAGCAGCCCTCAGCGGGGAACCCAAGAGACCCAGTACTTC. Residues: CASSPQRGTQETQYF. This chain uses TRBV7-2 with TRBJ2-5; 7 positions agree with TRBD2. CDR3 size: 15 residues. J was trimmed by 1 base and V by 5 bases; bases with no gene match: 7. Germline lookup yields CDR1 SGHTA and CDR2 FQGNSA.

CDR3 in amino acids: CASSYSDRGREQYF. The CDR3 DNA reads TGTGCCAGCAGTTACTCGGACAGGGGGCGTGAGCAGTACTTC. V usage is TRBV6-5 and J usage is TRBJ2-7, with 11 positions matching TRBD1. J was trimmed by 7 bases and V by 0 bases; bases with no gene match: 2. The germline V gene encodes CDR1 MNHEY and CDR2 SVGAGI. CDR3 length: 14 amino acids.

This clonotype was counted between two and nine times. This chain's CDR3 is CSAGTGQYSNQPQHF. In DNA form, the CDR3 reads TGCAGTGCGGGGACAGGCCAGTATAGCAATCAGCCCCAGCATTTT. The chain links TRBV20-1 to TRBJ1-5; 8 bases align to TRBD1. CDR1 is DFQATT and CDR2 is SNEGSKA in the germline V gene (reference sequence). V shed 6 bases, J shed 0 bases, and the junction held 7 bases outside the gene matches. The CDR3 runs to 15 residues.

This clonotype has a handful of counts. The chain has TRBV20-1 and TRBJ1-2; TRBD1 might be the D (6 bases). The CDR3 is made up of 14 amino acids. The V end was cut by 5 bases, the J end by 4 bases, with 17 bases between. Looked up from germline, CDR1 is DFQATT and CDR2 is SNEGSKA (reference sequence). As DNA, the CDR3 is TGCAGTGCTTCCCAGGACCAGGGGAGCTATGGCTACACCTTC. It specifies CSASQDQGSYGYTF.

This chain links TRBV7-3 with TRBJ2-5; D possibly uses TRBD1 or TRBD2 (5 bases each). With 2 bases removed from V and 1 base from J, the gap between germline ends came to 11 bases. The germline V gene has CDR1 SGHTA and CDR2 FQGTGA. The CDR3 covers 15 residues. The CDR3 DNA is TGTGCCAGCAGCTTATCGGGAAGGGGCCAAGAGACCCAGTACTTC. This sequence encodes CASSLSGRGQETQYF.

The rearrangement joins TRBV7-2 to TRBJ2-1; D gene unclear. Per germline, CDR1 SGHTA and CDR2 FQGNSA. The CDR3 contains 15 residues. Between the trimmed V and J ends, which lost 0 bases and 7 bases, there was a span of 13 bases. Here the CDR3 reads CASSLASALGNEQFF. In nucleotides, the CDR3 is TGTGCCAGCAGCTTAGCCTCAGCTCTTGGGAATGAGCAGTTCTTC.